The 23 T cell receptor beta chains presented below share a single source sample, sequenced in a study of shared clonotypes between healthy human individuals. Clones were read by immunoSEQ multiplex PCR, and TCRdb kept only the in-frame ones, dropping some. The sample consists of about 2.4 million clones, 93% of them appearing once. The sequencing sample was made of naive CD4+ T cells from PBMCs. Subset noted: CD45RA+ positively selected. These receptors were taken from a young man in good health. Some clones in this sample may be carry-over from other donors' samples.

Only one count was recorded for this clone. The DNA of the CDR3 is TGTGCCAGCAGTTACGGGACACTCAACCGGTACGAGCAGTACTTC. Translated: CASSYGTLNRYEQYF. The rearrangement uses TRBV6-5 and TRBJ2-7, with a tentative D call TRBD1 (6 bases). The germline V gene has CDR1 MNHEY and CDR2 SVGAGI. CDR3 length: 15 residues. V was trimmed by 2 bases and J by 4 bases, leaving 15 bases between them.

The chain couples TRBV7-8 to TRBJ1-2, with 12 positions matching TRBD1. After removal of 2 bases from V and 7 bases from J, the junction contained 5 bases not matched to a gene. CDR1 and CDR2 (germline): SGHVS, FQNEAQ. The CDR3 is 15 residues long. CDR3 sequence (DNA): TGTGCCAGCAGCTTACCGGGACAGGGGGCGACTGGCTACACCTTC. This sequence encodes CASSLPGQGATGYTF.

The chain joins TRBV29-1 to TRBJ2-7; 7 nucleotides line up with TRBD1. From germline, CDR1 is SQVTM and CDR2 ANQGSEA. The junction had 7 bases not matched to a gene; V was cut back by 3 bases and J by 2 bases. The CDR3 sequence is 14 residues long. This chain's CDR3 is CSVDSGQEPYEQYF. In nucleotides, the CDR3 is TGCAGCGTTGACTCCGGACAGGAGCCCTACGAGCAGTACTTC.

The rearrangement links TRBV27 to TRBJ2-6, with D uncertain. Trimming took off 5 bases at V and 2 bases at J, with 10 bases between the two ends. The CDR3 contains 15 residues. Per germline, CDR1 MNHEY and CDR2 SMNVEV (reference sequence). The CDR3: CASSGMGAGANVLTF. The CDR3, as DNA: TGTGCCAGCAGTGGCATGGGTGCTGGGGCCAACGTCCTGACTTTC.

This clone has just one count. The V call is TRBV27, the J call TRBJ2-7, with 10 bases lining up with TRBD2. This CDR3 has 17 residues. V was clipped by 5 bases and J by 4 bases; unmatched bases: 14. Germline CDR1 reads MNHEY; CDR2 reads SMNVEV (reference sequence). This chain's CDR3 is CASSEAAQAGGDYEQYF. CDR3 nucleotides: TGTGCCAGCAGTGAGGCAGCTCAAGCGGGAGGGGATTACGAGCAGTACTTC.

The CDR3 is CASSSPSDSYNEQFF. CDR3 nucleotides: TGTGCCAGCAGCTCTCCTAGCGACTCCTACAATGAGCAGTTCTTC. J is TRBJ2-1 and V is TRBV5-4, with D possibly TRBD2 on 6 matching bases. V was trimmed by 3 bases and J by 0 bases, leaving 10 bases between them. The CDR3 is 15 residues long. Per germline, CDR1 SGHNT and CDR2 YYREEE (reference sequence).

This clone turned up a few times. The chain is built from TRBV30 and TRBJ1-1; 9 bases line up with TRBD1. The CDR3 loop spans 15 amino acids. Germline V CDR1 and CDR2: GTSNPN, SVGIG (reference sequence). V lost 3 bases, J lost 3 bases, and 8 bases stayed unmatched. CDR3 in amino acids: CAWRRYRGQDTEAFF. The CDR3 DNA is TGTGCCTGGAGGCGATACAGGGGGCAGGACACTGAAGCTTTCTTT. The whole variable domain, remainder taken from reference TRBV30 and TRBJ1-1, is SQTIHQWPATLVQPVGSPLSLECTVEGTSNPNLYWYRQAAGRGLQLLFYSVGIGQISSEVPQNLSASRPQDRQFILSSKKLLLSDSGFYLCAWRRYRGQDTEAFFGQGTRLTVV.

The chain has TRBV21-1 and TRBJ2-7; the table's D gene call, TRBD2, was not cross checked with the DNA. TRBV21-1 is listed as a pseudogene. The CDR3 sequence is 16 residues long. The CDR3 coding sequence is TGTGCCAGCAGCAATTCGAATAGATCTGCCTCCTACGAGCAGTACTTC. It yields the protein CASSNSNRSASYEQYF.

The V call is TRBV10-2, the J call TRBJ2-7; 12 bases line up with TRBD2. This CDR3 region has 13 residues. The V and J ends lost 6 bases and 5 bases, in that order; junction bases with no gene match: 2. From germline, CDR1 is WSHSY and CDR2 SAAADI. DNA for the CDR3: TGCGCCAGCAGGACTAGCGGGAGCAACGAGCAGTACTTC. It is translated as CASRTSGSNEQYF.

The chain couples TRBV28 to TRBJ2-1; 12 bases are a match to TRBD2. CDR1 MDHEN and CDR2 SYDVKM come from the germline V gene. J lost 14 bases, V lost 3 bases, and 8 bases had no gene match. The CDR3 is 14 amino acids. The DNA of the CDR3 is TGTGCCAGCAGTTTTCCAGGACTAGCGGGATCGAAGTTCTTC. Amino acid sequence: CASSFPGLAGSKFF.

The genes are TRBV19 and TRBJ2-3, with a tentative D call TRBD1 (7 bases). The CDR3 is 15 residues long. Germline CDR1 reads LNHDA; CDR2 reads SQIVND (reference sequence). V lost 10 bases and J 0 bases, leaving 17 bases between the germline ends. The DNA of the CDR3 is TGTGCCACCCGGAGGGGGACAGCTAGCACAGATACGCAGTATTTT. Translated: CATRRGTASTDTQYF.

Notes on this clone: Within the sample, other DNA sequences also encode this same CDR3. The rearrangement uses TRBV5-1 and TRBJ2-7, with D hard to call. Germline V gene data show CDR1 as SGHRS and CDR2 as YFSETQ. V lost 0 bases to trimming and J lost 3 bases, with 7 bases between them. This CDR3 has 13 residues. The CDR3 protein is CASSLVIGYEQYF. DNA for the CDR3: TGCGCCAGCAGCTTGGTTATCGGCTACGAGCAGTACTTC.

The chain recombines TRBV2 with TRBJ2-2; 7 nucleotides line up with TRBD2. CDR1 SNHLY and CDR2 FYNNEI come from the germline V gene. Trimming removed 7 bases from V and 3 bases from J; junction bases left unmatched: 14. CDR3 length: 17 amino acids. The CDR3 DNA sequence: TGTGCCAGCAACAGCGGGATAGACGGGTGGGACACCGGGGAGCTGTTTTTT. This translates into CASNSGIDGWDTGELFF.

The chain carries TRBV6-1 and TRBJ2-7, with TRBD2 as a possible D gene (6 bases). The CDR3 sequence is 13 residues long. Germline V CDR1 and CDR2: MNHNS, SASEGT. V was trimmed by 6 bases and J by 2 bases, leaving 11 bases between them. Here the CDR3 reads CASRQLAPYEQYF. The CDR3 nucleotides are TGTGCCAGCAGGCAACTAGCTCCCTACGAGCAGTACTTC.

The V gene is TRBV6-5, the J gene TRBJ1-3; a possible D gene is TRBD1 (6 bases). CDR3 size: 14 residues. Germline CDR1 and CDR2: MNHEY and SVGAGI. V lost 7 bases and J lost 3, with 13 bases in between. The CDR3 coding sequence is TGTGCCAGCATCGCACAGGGTTATGGAAACACCATATATTTT. Translation: CASIAQGYGNTIYF.

This clone has just a few counts. The chain has TRBV5-1 and TRBJ1-5; TRBD1 might be the D (5 bases). Germline V CDR1 and CDR2: SGHRS, YFSETQ. This CDR3 has 14 amino acids. The V end was cut by 0 bases, the J end by 5 bases, with 9 bases between. CDR3 nucleotide sequence: TGCGCCAGCAGCTTGGCCGCGGGGGATCAGCCCCAGCATTTT. Translating it yields CASSLAAGDQPQHF.

This sequence joins TRBV5-4 and TRBJ2-5; 11 nucleotides match TRBD2. The V segment lost 4 bases and the J segment 3 bases; nucleotides outside the gene matches: 5. CDR3 size: 15 residues. Germline V gene data show CDR1 as SGHNT and CDR2 as YYREEE (reference sequence). In DNA form, the CDR3 reads TGTGCCAGCAGCGAACTAGCGGGAGTTAAAGAGACCCAGTACTTC. Protein: CASSELAGVKETQYF.

V usage is TRBV27 and J usage is TRBJ2-1; D gene ambiguous. The CDR3 sequence is 13 residues long. Germline V gene lookup returns CDR1 MNHEY and CDR2 SMNVEV (reference sequence). Trimming took 2 bases from V and 9 from J, leaving 11 bases between them. CDR3 sequence: CASSLILLSEQFF. The CDR3 DNA sequence: TGTGCCAGCAGTTTAATTTTATTGAGTGAGCAGTTCTTC.

V and J are TRBV28 and TRBJ2-3; TRBD1 matches 9 bases. CDR3 size: 17 residues. From germline, CDR1 is MDHEN and CDR2 SYDVKM. Unmatched junction bases numbered 11, after V lost 6 bases and J lost 1 base. The CDR3 loop reads CASSRMGTGYGTDTQYF. CDR3 bases: TGTGCCAGCAGCCGGATGGGGACAGGGTATGGCACAGATACGCAGTATTTT.

The chain's CDR3 is CASKRDLLYEQYF. CDR3 nucleotides: TGTGCCAGCAAACGGGACTTGCTCTACGAGCAGTACTTC. This rearrangement joins TRBV6-6 to TRBJ2-7; D is possibly TRBD2 (6 bases). The CDR3 runs to 13 residues. The ends were cut back, 7 bases at V and 3 bases at J, with 13 bases in the middle. The germline V gene encodes CDR1 MNHNY and CDR2 SVGAGI (reference sequence).

The chain is built from TRBV16 and TRBJ2-7; D ambiguous. CDR3 size: 16 residues. Trimming took off 4 bases at V and 0 bases at J, with 16 bases between the two ends. Germline V gene data show CDR1 as KGHSY and CDR2 as FQNENV. The CDR3 here is CASSPQDVRSSYEQYF. DNA of the CDR3: TGTGCCAGCAGCCCCCAAGACGTTAGGAGCTCCTACGAGCAGTACTTC.

The CDR3 region has the DNA TGTGCCAGCAGCTTCACGGGGCCGGGCGAGCAGTACTTC. Protein: CASSFTGPGEQYF. V gene TRBV11-3 combines with J gene TRBJ2-7, with D perhaps TRBD1 or TRBD2 (5 bases each). Germline V gene data show CDR1 as SGHNT and CDR2 as YENEEA. The CDR3 runs 13 residues. V was cut by 3 bases and J by 6 bases, with 12 bases left in between.

As concerns this clone: The sample has other DNA sequences that encode this CDR3 too. The chain recombines TRBV5-1 with TRBJ2-7; D uncertain. This CDR3 is built from 13 residues. V dropped 0 bases and J dropped 3 bases, with 7 bases sitting between them. Germline CDR1 and CDR2: SGHRS and YFSETQ. The CDR3 sequence is CASSLEGYYEQYF. The DNA for the CDR3 is TGCGCCAGCAGCTTGGAGGGTTACTACGAGCAGTACTTC.